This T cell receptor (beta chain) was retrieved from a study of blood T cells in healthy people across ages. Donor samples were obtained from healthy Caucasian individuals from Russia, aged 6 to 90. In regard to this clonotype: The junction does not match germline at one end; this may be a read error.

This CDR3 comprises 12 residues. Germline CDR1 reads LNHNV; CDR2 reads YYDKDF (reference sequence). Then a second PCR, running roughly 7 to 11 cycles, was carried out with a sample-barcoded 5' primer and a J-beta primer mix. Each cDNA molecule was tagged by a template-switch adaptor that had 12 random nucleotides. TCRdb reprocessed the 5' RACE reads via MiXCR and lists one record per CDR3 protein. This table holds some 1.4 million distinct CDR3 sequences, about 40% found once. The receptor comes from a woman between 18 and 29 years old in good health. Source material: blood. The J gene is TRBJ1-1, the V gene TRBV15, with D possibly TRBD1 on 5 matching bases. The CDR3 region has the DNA TGTGCCACCAGCAGGGGGTCGGGGGAAGCTCTCTTT. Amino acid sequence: CATSRGSGEALF.